Listed here are 26 T cell receptor beta chains from one sample, sequenced in a study of OX40 agonist ivuxolimab in advanced cancers. Only in-frame clones appear in the TCRdb table, and some are missing; sequencing was by immunoSEQ multiplex PCR. The table shows around 46,000 clones, with about 90% occurring only once. Source: CD4+ or CD8+ T cells sorted from blood, taken in a trial of the OX40 agonist ivuxolimab. These receptors came from an adult with an advanced solid tumor such as melanoma, head and neck, liver or kidney cancer.

The sample holds one count of this clone. V usage is TRBV7-9 and J usage is TRBJ2-2; the D gene is possibly TRBD2 (6 bases). CDR1 and CDR2 from the germline V gene are SEHNR and FQNEAQ (reference sequence). V dropped 2 bases and J dropped 4 bases, with 11 bases sitting between them. CDR3 size: 15 residues. The CDR3 reads CASSLSRGGTGELFF. The CDR3 DNA follows: TGTGCCAGCAGCTTAAGCCGGGGAGGCACCGGGGAGCTGTTTTTT.

This chain uses TRBV19 with TRBJ2-5; D gene ambiguous. CDR3 length: 14 residues. Trimming took 4 bases from V and 5 from J, leaving 14 bases between them. The V gene's germline CDR1 is LNHDA and CDR2 SQIVND (reference sequence). CDR3 nucleotides: TGTGCCAGTAGTAGGTTTGGTAATGGGGAGACCCAGTACTTC. This gives the protein CASSRFGNGETQYF.

The V and J genes are TRBV15 and TRBJ2-3; TRBD1 agrees at 7 bases. The CDR3 runs 16 residues. J lost 2 bases, V lost 6 bases, and 11 bases had no gene match. CDR1 LNHNV and CDR2 YYDKDF come from the germline V gene (reference sequence). The CDR3 is CATSFPPRGPTDTQYF. The DNA for the CDR3 is TGTGCCACCAGTTTCCCACCTAGGGGGCCCACAGATACGCAGTATTTT. Complete variable domain (other parts from reference TRBV15 and TRBJ2-3): DAMVIQNPRYQVTQFGKPVTLSCSQTLNHNVMYWYQQKSSQAPKLLFHYYDKDFNNEADTPDNFQSRRPNTSFCFLDIRSPGLGDTAMYLCATSFPPRGPTDTQYFGPGTRLTVL.

The rearrangement uses TRBV7-9 and TRBJ1-1; tentatively, D is TRBD1 (5 bases). The CDR3 runs 16 residues. Between the trimmed V and J ends, which lost 1 base and 1 base, there was a span of 13 bases. Germline CDR1 and CDR2: SEHNR and FQNEAQ (reference sequence). This CDR3 reads CASSLGPGPTNTEAFF. The CDR3 nucleotides read TGTGCCAGCAGCTTAGGGCCGGGACCTACGAACACTGAAGCTTTCTTT.

The chain recombines TRBV27 with TRBJ1-4; tentatively, D is TRBD1 (5 bases). Germline values: CDR1 MNHEY, CDR2 SMNVEV (reference sequence). There are 14 residues in the CDR3. V was cut by 4 bases and J by 8 bases, with 14 bases left in between. The CDR3 nucleotides are TGTGCCAGCAGTTACGTAGGGGTTAGCGAAAAACTGTTTTTT. Translation: CASSYVGVSEKLFF.

The V call is TRBV7-9, the J call TRBJ2-7; no clear D. CDR1 is SEHNR, CDR2 FQNEAQ, per germline (reference sequence). The CDR3 covers 15 residues. The ends were cut back, 1 base at V and 0 bases at J, with 10 bases in the middle. The CDR3 region has the DNA TGTGCCAGCAGCTTAGACTATCGTAGCTCCTACGAGCAGTACTTC. Protein sequence: CASSLDYRSSYEQYF.

V is TRBV7-3 and J is TRBJ2-1; 11 bases are shared with TRBD2. Germline CDR1 SGHTA, CDR2 FQGTGA. V gave up 5 bases and J gave up 5 bases; unmatched junction bases: 5. This CDR3 is 15 amino acids long. The chain's CDR3 is CASSETGLADNEQFF. CDR3 in DNA: TGTGCCAGCAGCGAAACGGGACTAGCGGACAATGAGCAGTTCTTC.

Ten or more counts support this clone. The chain joins TRBV19 to TRBJ1-6; D is uncertain. CDR1 and CDR2 (germline): LNHDA, SQIVND (reference sequence). Trimming took 4 bases from V and 9 from J, leaving 19 bases between them. The CDR3 is made up of 16 amino acids. CDR3 DNA sequence: TGTGCCAGTAGTAGTCTTCCCCCTTCGTCGGGTTCACCCCTCCACTTT. Translated, it gives CASSSLPPSSGSPLHF.

V usage is TRBV4-3 and J usage is TRBJ1-2; no definite D call. This CDR3 has 14 residues. V was clipped by 2 bases and J by 4 bases, with 11 bases between them. Germline CDR1 is LGHNA and CDR2 is YSLEER. CDR3 nucleotides: TGCGCCAGCAGCCAACAGACCGCCATCTATGGCTACACCTTC. It is translated as CASSQQTAIYGYTF.

J is TRBJ2-2 and V is TRBV25-1, with 10 bases aligning to TRBD1. The CDR3 loop spans 16 amino acids. Germline CDR1 is MGHDK and CDR2 is SYGVNS. V shed 6 bases, J shed 1 base, and the junction held 5 bases outside the gene matches. The CDR3 DNA reads TGTGCCAGCAGGGGGACAGGGGTCGGGAACACCGGGGAGCTGTTTTTT. Translating it yields CASRGTGVGNTGELFF.

The V and J genes are TRBV10-1 and TRBJ2-1, with 7 bases that match TRBD1. The V and J ends lost 5 bases and 3 bases, in that order; junction bases with no gene match: 4. The CDR3 is made up of 14 amino acids. The germline gives CDR1 WNHNN, CDR2 SYGVQD (reference sequence). CDR3 DNA sequence: TGCGCCAGCAGTTCGGACAGGAACTACAATGAGCAGTTCTTC. Translating it yields CASSSDRNYNEQFF.

V is TRBV19 and J is TRBJ1-3; D not resolved. Germline V gene sequence: CDR1 LNHDA, CDR2 SQIVND (reference sequence). Deletions cut 7 bases from V and 0 bases from J, with 13 bases between. The CDR3 covers 15 residues. DNA of the CDR3: TGTGCCAGTAAGTCCTCCTCCGGCTCTGGAAACACCATATATTTT. This gives the protein CASKSSSGSGNTIYF. The full variable domain, its missing parts supplied by reference TRBV19 and TRBJ1-3, is DGGITQSPKYLFRKEGQNVTLSCEQNLNHDAMYWYRQDPGQGLRLIYYSQIVNDFQKGDIAEGYSVSREKKESFPLTVTSAQKNPTAFYLCASKSSSGSGNTIYFGEGSWLTVV.

This clone was seen once. V is TRBV5-1 and J is TRBJ2-5, with D possibly TRBD2 on 6 matching bases. This CDR3 has 14 residues. The V end was cut by 4 bases, the J end by 1 base, with 11 bases between. The germline gives CDR1 SGHRS, CDR2 YFSETQ. CDR3 region: CASSVGLPQETQYF. CDR3 DNA sequence: TGCGCCAGCAGCGTCGGACTACCCCAAGAGACCCAGTACTTC.

A single count supports this clone. The V call is TRBV23-1, the J call TRBJ2-6; D gene uncertain. TRBV23-1 is marked as an open reading frame, function uncertain. V was cut by 0 bases and J by 3 bases, with 9 bases left in between. CDR3 length: 16 residues. CDR3 region: CASSQSGLFGANVLTF. CDR3 sequence (DNA): TGCGCCAGCAGTCAATCCGGTCTCTTTGGGGCCAACGTCCTGACTTTC.

The chain carries TRBV4-1 and TRBJ2-2; TRBD2 aligns across 8 bases. This CDR3 contains 19 residues. Germline loops: CDR1 MGHRA, CDR2 YSYEKL. Trimming removed 1 base from V and 2 bases from J; junction bases left unmatched: 12. CDR3 amino acids: CASSQGRLIREGNTGELFF. DNA for the CDR3: TGCGCCAGCAGCCAAGGGCGACTGATCCGGGAGGGAAACACCGGGGAGCTGTTTTTT.

This clone was seen a few times. The V gene is TRBV7-9, the J gene TRBJ1-3; D gene unclear. Germline assignment: CDR1 SEHNR and CDR2 FQNEAQ (reference sequence). V was pared by 4 bases and J by 9 bases, with 13 bases between. This CDR3 has 13 amino acids. The CDR3 loop is CASSSFGMATIYF. DNA of the CDR3: TGTGCCAGCAGCTCCTTCGGCATGGCCACCATATATTTT.

The chain couples TRBV10-2 to TRBJ2-7, with TRBD2 identical over 7 bases. From germline, CDR1 is WSHSY and CDR2 SAAADI. This CDR3 is built from 21 residues. Losses at the gene ends were 6 bases for V and 0 bases for J; bases not matched to a gene: 26. The CDR3 sequence: CASSTIPRTVSSGPSSYEQYF. Written as DNA, the CDR3 is TGCGCCAGCAGCACAATACCTAGGACGGTATCTAGCGGACCTAGCTCCTACGAGCAGTACTTC.

The chain couples TRBV5-6 to TRBJ1-4; 10 bases match TRBD1. Per germline, CDR1 SGHDT and CDR2 YYEEEE. The CDR3 totals 15 residues. The V and J ends lost 0 bases and 8 bases, in that order; junction bases with no gene match: 4. In DNA, the CDR3 is TGTGCCAGCAGCTTGGGACAGGGGGCGGACGAAAAACTGTTTTTT. Amino acid sequence: CASSLGQGADEKLFF.

This clone occurred a few times. This chain connects TRBV30 to TRBJ2-3, with TRBD1 matching 7 bases. Looked up from germline, CDR1 is GTSNPN and CDR2 is SVGIG (reference sequence). Unmatched junction bases numbered 5, after V lost 2 bases and J lost 3 bases. The CDR3 length is 14 residues. The CDR3 bases are TGTGCCTGGAGTCCACTGGACAGGACAGATACGCAGTATTTT. Encoded protein: CAWSPLDRTDTQYF.

This clone was found once. The chain is built from TRBV19 and TRBJ1-2; possible D gene TRBD1, 5 bases. Looked up from germline, CDR1 is LNHDA and CDR2 is SQIVND (reference sequence). With 5 bases removed from V and 6 bases from J, the gap between germline ends came to 13 bases. The CDR3 is 13 residues long. The CDR3 sequence: CASSWRGMDGYTF. In DNA, the CDR3 is TGTGCCAGTAGTTGGCGGGGGATGGATGGCTACACCTTC.

The rearrangement joins TRBV10-2 to TRBJ1-2, with 8 bases matching TRBD1. After removal of 2 bases from V and 4 bases from J, the junction contained 0 bases not matched to a gene. Per germline, CDR1 WSHSY and CDR2 SAAADI. The CDR3 is 13 amino acids. The CDR3 region has the DNA TGCGCCAGCAGTGAGGGACAGGGCTATGGCTACACCTTC. Amino acids: CASSEGQGYGYTF.

The rearrangement joins TRBV5-1 to TRBJ1-1; possibly TRBD1 for D (5 bases). Looked up from germline, CDR1 is SGHRS and CDR2 is YFSETQ. The V end lost 5 bases, the J end lost 1 base, and 9 bases lay between the germline ends. The CDR3 loop spans 13 amino acids. Here the CDR3 DNA reads TGCGCCAGCAGAACAGGAACGAACACTGAAGCTTTCTTT. Its protein is CASRTGTNTEAFF.

The genes are TRBV11-3 and TRBJ2-2, with a weak D call TRBD1 (5 bases). The CDR3 totals 17 residues. Trimming pared 5 bases from V and 0 bases from J, leaving 16 bases between. Germline V gene data show CDR1 as SGHNT and CDR2 as YENEEA. The CDR3 sequence: CASSPGLRLTNTGELFF. The CDR3 coding sequence is TGTGCCAGCAGCCCAGGGTTGAGACTTACGAACACCGGGGAGCTGTTTTTT.

This clone was found once. This sequence joins TRBV27 and TRBJ2-7, with D possibly being TRBD1 or TRBD2 (6 bases each). CDR1 MNHEY and CDR2 SMNVEV come from the germline V gene (reference sequence). The CDR3 covers 14 residues. V was cut by 4 bases and J by 4 bases, with 14 bases left in between. The CDR3 here is CASSWGAGSYEQYF. In DNA, the CDR3 is TGTGCCAGCAGTTGGGGGGCCGGGTCTTACGAGCAGTACTTC.

The chain is built from TRBV14 and TRBJ1-1; D possibly corresponds to TRBD1 (5 bases). The CDR3 is 12 amino acids. The germline V gene has CDR1 SGHDN and CDR2 FVKESK. Trimming took 2 bases from V and 10 from J, leaving 11 bases between them. The CDR3 loop is CASSQKGVVAFF. The CDR3 DNA follows: TGTGCCAGCAGCCAAAAAGGGGTTGTAGCTTTCTTT.

V is TRBV11-2 and J is TRBJ2-7, with 7 bases that match TRBD1. Per the germline V gene, CDR1 is SGHAT and CDR2 is FQNNGV. CDR3 size: 14 residues. Losses at the gene ends were 5 bases for V and 3 bases for J; bases not matched to a gene: 7. The CDR3 coding sequence is TGTGCCAGCAGCCTACAGGGGCCAAACTACGAGCAGTACTTC. Translated, it gives CASSLQGPNYEQYF.